The clone carrying this TCR beta chain was seen a few times. Time point: after trial treatment. Treatment described: LDRT plus nivolumab, ipilimumab, low-dose cyclophosphamide and aspirin (RACIN trial). Solid tumors that lacked tumor-infiltrating lymphocytes and were advanced were present in eligible patients. First-strand cDNA relied on TRAV- and TRBV-specific primers spanning alpha and beta chains. TCRs were amplified for approximately 21 PCR cycles with a constant-region primer and V-primer adapter. Amplifying the isolated mRNA was done by in vitro transcription. TCRdb passed the reads through MiXCR, listing each CDR3 protein once. There are about 97,000 distinct CDR3 sequences in the sample; about a fifth occur only once, and approximately 4% lies in the top ten. The data were taken from a study of low-dose radiotherapy and immunotherapy resistance in tumors. This CDR3 has 16 residues. Germline V CDR1 and CDR2: MDHEN, SYDVKM. Germline trimming cut 3 bases from V and 8 bases from J; bases unmatched to any gene: 10.

The chain links TRBV28 to TRBJ2-1; 10 nucleotides match TRBD2. The TCR was taken from a male donor with prostate cancer. This specimen consisted of PBMCs, obtained after low-dose radiotherapy plus immunotherapy. CDR3 sequence (DNA): TGTGCCAGCAGTTTGTCGGGCCTAGCGGGAGAGTATGAGCAGTTCTTC. It is translated as CASSLSGLAGEYEQFF.